This T cell receptor (beta chain) was profiled in a study of T cell responses to AZD1222 COVID-19 vaccine. Background on the study: Pooled samples include second doses given at about 4 or 12 weeks.

Germline V CDR1 and CDR2: SNHLY, FYNNEI. After removal of 7 bases from V and 7 bases from J, the junction contained 14 bases not matched to a gene. CDR3 size: 15 residues. Points from the study as a whole: Baseline serostatus was positive in only five to seven AZD1222 recipients. Clonal diversity was possibly underestimated, and the donors were mostly white British, with more females. Spike-specific TCR breadth rose after two AZD1222 doses, and depth rose as well.

TCRdb's copy holds only in-frame clones and misses some; the assay was immunoSEQ multiplex PCR. The sample includes 70,000 to 95,000 clones, 65% to 85% of them seen just once. This clone was found a few times. Its cognate antigen is unknown. The chain recombines TRBV2 with TRBJ1-2, with 8 bases aligning to TRBD1. This TCR came from an adult in good health. The sequencing here drew on peripheral blood, taken on day 0 of AZD1222 vaccination. DNA of the CDR3: TGTGCCAGCACCGGGACAGGCCACAAGTCAAGTGGCTACACCTTC. Its translation is CASTGTGHKSSGYTF.